This passage covers 10 T cell receptor beta chains from one sample sequenced in a study of OX40 agonist ivuxolimab in advanced cancers. Profiling relied on immunoSEQ multiplex PCR, and the TCRdb table lists in-frame clones only, not all of them. The data show more than 11,000 clones, over 75% seen once. Material: CD4+ or CD8+ T cells sorted from blood, obtained in a trial of the OX40 agonist ivuxolimab. These receptors all come from an adult with an advanced solid tumor such as melanoma, head and neck, liver or kidney cancer.

J is TRBJ2-2 and V is TRBV9, with 16 bases identical to TRBD2. The J segment lost 3 bases and the V segment lost 3 bases, leaving 14 bases of the junction unmatched. This CDR3 has 21 amino acids. Germline values: CDR1 SGDLS, CDR2 YYNGEE. The CDR3 loop reads CASSGMGGTSGRAGYTGELFF. The CDR3 nucleotides read TGTGCCAGCAGCGGGATGGGCGGGACTAGCGGGAGGGCCGGTTACACCGGGGAGCTGTTTTTT.

This chain uses TRBV11-2 with TRBJ1-2; TRBD1 agrees at 7 bases. The V gene's germline CDR1 is SGHAT and CDR2 FQNNGV. V gave up 3 bases and J gave up 6 bases; unmatched junction bases: 4. The CDR3 extends over 13 amino acids. CDR3 DNA sequence: TGTGCCAGCAGCTTCTTGGGACAGAATGGCTACACCTTC. This sequence encodes CASSFLGQNGYTF.

V and J are TRBV4-1 and TRBJ1-2, with 12 bases lining up with TRBD1. From germline, CDR1 is MGHRA and CDR2 YSYEKL. The trim removed 3 bases at V and 7 bases at J, leaving 9 bases unmatched. The CDR3 loop spans 16 amino acids. The CDR3 sequence is CASSQGDRGLRGGYTF. The DNA of the CDR3 is TGCGCCAGCAGCCAGGGGGACAGGGGGCTACGAGGTGGCTACACCTTC.

The chain employs TRBV9 and TRBJ2-1; TRBD2 matches at 15 bases. The CDR3 length is 17 residues. Trimming cost V 1 base and J 5 bases; bases outside gene matches: 4. CDR1 and CDR2 from the germline V gene are SGDLS and YYNGEE. The CDR3 protein is CASSVRTSGRGDNEQFF. Written as DNA, the CDR3 is TGTGCCAGCAGCGTAAGGACTAGCGGGAGGGGGGACAATGAGCAGTTCTTC. The full variable domain, its missing parts supplied by reference TRBV9 and TRBJ2-1, is DSGVTQTPKHLITATGQRVTLRCSPRSGDLSVYWYQQSLDQGLQFLIQYYNGEERAKGNILERFSAQQFPDLHSELNLSSLELGDSALYFCASSVRTSGRGDNEQFFGPGTRLTVL.

This clone was counted a single time. This chain connects TRBV6-6 to TRBJ2-7; TRBD2 aligns across 7 bases. In germline, CDR1 is MNHNY, CDR2 SVGAGI (reference sequence). With 5 bases clipped from V and 6 bases from J, the junction kept 10 bases outside the gene matches. This CDR3 spans 14 amino acids. DNA for the CDR3: TGTGCCAGCAGTAGAACCCCTAGCGGAAGCGAGCAGTACTTC. This codes for CASSRTPSGSEQYF.

V gene TRBV7-2 combines with J gene TRBJ1-2; D uncertain. Germline lookup yields CDR1 SGHTA and CDR2 FQGNSA. Trimming removed 0 bases from V and 8 bases from J, with 16 bases in between. CDR3 size: 15 residues. The CDR3 spells CASSLADSGVGGYTF. The CDR3 bases are TGTGCCAGCAGCTTAGCGGATTCTGGGGTTGGGGGCTACACCTTC.

The chain links TRBV4-3 to TRBJ2-3, with TRBD2 matching 7 bases. Germline CDR1 and CDR2: LGHNA and YSLEER. CDR3 size: 18 residues. Losses at the gene ends were 0 bases for V and 1 base for J; bases not matched to a gene: 10. The CDR3 reads CASSQDAAGEWGTDTQYF. CDR3 bases: TGCGCCAGCAGCCAAGATGCGGCGGGAGAGTGGGGCACAGATACGCAGTATTTT.

The rearrangement uses TRBV6-5 and TRBJ2-7, with D possibly TRBD1 on 6 matching bases. Germline lookup yields CDR1 MNHEY and CDR2 SVGAGI. This CDR3 contains 13 residues. Trimming removed 4 bases from V and 7 bases from J, with 14 bases in between. As DNA, the CDR3 is TGTGCCAGCAGTTTCGGCAGGGGTGGGGAGCAGTACTTC. It is translated as CASSFGRGGEQYF.

The chain employs TRBV5-4 and TRBJ2-2; D unclear. This CDR3 region has 14 residues. V lost 2 bases, J lost 3 bases, and 8 bases lay in between. CDR1 and CDR2 from the germline V gene are SGHNT and YYREEE (reference sequence). Written as DNA, the CDR3 is TGTGCCAGCAGCTTAAATGGGTACACCGGGGAGCTGTTTTTT. Its protein product is CASSLNGYTGELFF.

This chain links TRBV28 with TRBJ2-7; 8 positions match TRBD2. Germline trimming cut 6 bases from V and 3 bases from J; bases unmatched to any gene: 4. Per germline, CDR1 MDHEN and CDR2 SYDVKM. The CDR3 spans 13 residues. The chain's CDR3 is CASRLTSVYEQYF. In DNA form, the CDR3 reads TGTGCCAGCAGACTGACTAGCGTCTACGAGCAGTACTTC.